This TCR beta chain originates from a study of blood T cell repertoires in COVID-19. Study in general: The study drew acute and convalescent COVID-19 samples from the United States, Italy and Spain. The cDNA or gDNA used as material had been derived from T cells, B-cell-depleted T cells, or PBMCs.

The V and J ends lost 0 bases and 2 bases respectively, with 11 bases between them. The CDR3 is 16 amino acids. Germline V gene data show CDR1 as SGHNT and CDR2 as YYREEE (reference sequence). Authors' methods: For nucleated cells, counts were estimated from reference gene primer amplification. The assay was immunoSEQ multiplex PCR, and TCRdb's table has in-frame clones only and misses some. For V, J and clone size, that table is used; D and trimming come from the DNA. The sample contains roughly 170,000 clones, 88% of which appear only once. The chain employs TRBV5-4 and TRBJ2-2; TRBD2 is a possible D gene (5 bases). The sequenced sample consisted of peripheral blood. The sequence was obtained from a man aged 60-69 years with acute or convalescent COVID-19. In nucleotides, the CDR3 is TGTGCCAGCAGCTTGGGCCGGAGGCTTAACACCGGGGAGCTGTTTTTT. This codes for CASSLGRRLNTGELFF.